The next 17 T cell receptor beta chains were all read from a single sample in a study of beta chain features in type 1 diabetes. All of the isolated RNA was reverse transcribed, so expressed TCRB transcripts were sequenced. This table comes from immunoSEQ multiplex PCR, and its TCRdb copy is limited to in-frame clones, with some not included. The sample lists about 140,000 clones; 9.5% to 10% were seen once. The sample consisted of central memory CD4+ T cells from blood. These receptor sequences come from a woman between 35 and 50 years old in good health.

In this sample, this clone turned up many times. J is TRBJ1-2 and V is TRBV4-1; perhaps TRBD1 as D (6 bases). Germline CDR1 MGHRA, CDR2 YSYEKL. Trimming cost V 1 base and J 5 bases, with 14 bases left between them. CDR3 length: 15 amino acids. The CDR3 DNA is TGCGCCAGCAGCCAAGGGCAGGGGATCGGGTATGGCTACACCTTC. This translates into CASSQGQGIGYGYTF.

This chain joins TRBV5-1 and TRBJ2-4; 11 bases align to TRBD1. V lost 3 bases to trimming and J lost 7 bases; unmatched junction nucleotides: 9. The CDR3 covers 16 residues. Germline lookup yields CDR1 SGHRS and CDR2 YFSETQ. CDR3 in amino acids: CASSSRTGGAFNIQYF. CDR3 DNA: TGCGCCAGCAGCTCGAGGACAGGGGGCGCATTTAACATTCAGTACTTC.

The CDR3 loop is CASSVFQGREQYF. The CDR3 DNA reads TGTGCCAGCAGCGTATTCCAGGGGCGGGAGCAGTACTTC. The chain combines TRBV9 with TRBJ2-7; D perhaps matches TRBD1 (6 bases). This CDR3 region has 13 residues. Germline V CDR1 and CDR2: SGDLS, YYNGEE. Trimming shortened V by 1 base and J by 7 bases, and 12 bases separated the two germline ends.

The V and J genes are TRBV7-9 and TRBJ1-1, with D maybe TRBD1 (5 bases). CDR1 is SEHNR, CDR2 FQNEAQ, per germline (reference sequence). The CDR3 has 15 amino acids. V lost 5 bases and J lost 4, with 17 bases in between. The CDR3 region is CASSLGHQLITEAFF. CDR3 sequence (DNA): TGTGCCAGCAGCCTTGGACACCAGTTGATCACTGAAGCTTTCTTT.

V and J are TRBV5-1 and TRBJ2-5; 14 bases match TRBD2. The CDR3 sequence is 15 residues long. Germline V gene data show CDR1 as SGHRS and CDR2 as YFSETQ. V gave up 3 bases and J gave up 4 bases; unmatched junction bases: 2. CDR3 sequence: CASSSGLAGGETQYF. DNA for the CDR3: TGCGCCAGCAGCTCTGGACTAGCGGGAGGAGAGACCCAGTACTTC. The variable domain in full, with the rest retrieved from reference TRBV5-1 and TRBJ2-5, is KAGVTQTPRYLIKTRGQQVTLSCSPISGHRSVSWYQQTPGQGLQFLFEYFSETQRNKGNFPGRFSGRQFSNSRSEMNVSTLELGDSALYLCASSSGLAGGETQYFGPGTRLLVL.

This clone has only a few counts. The chain links TRBV5-4 to TRBJ2-5, with D possibly being TRBD2 (5 bases). V lost 3 bases and J 0 bases, leaving 9 bases between the germline ends. The CDR3 contains 14 residues. Looked up from germline, CDR1 is SGHNT and CDR2 is YYREEE (reference sequence). CDR3 loop: CASSSVGNQETQYF. The CDR3 DNA reads as TGTGCCAGCAGCTCTGTCGGGAACCAAGAGACCCAGTACTTC.

This clone was recorded a few times. The chain carries TRBV7-2 and TRBJ1-3; D perhaps matches TRBD1 (6 bases). The CDR3 has 15 residues. Between the trimmed V and J ends, which lost 5 bases and 2 bases, there was a span of 13 bases. Germline V CDR1 and CDR2: SGHTA, FQGNSA. The CDR3 DNA is TGTGCCAGCAGCCCAAGACCAGGGGCTGGAAACACCATATATTTT. Protein: CASSPRPGAGNTIYF.

CDR3 DNA sequence: TGTGCCAGCTCACCTGCTGCAGGGTTTTCGGGAAACACCATATATTTT. This encodes CASSPAAGFSGNTIYF. V and J are TRBV18 and TRBJ1-3; D is possibly TRBD1 (5 bases). Germline V lookup: CDR1 KGHSH, CDR2 LQKENI. The germline V and J ends were trimmed by 3 bases and 4 bases, with 16 bases remaining between them. The CDR3 spans 16 residues.

This clone was recorded a few times. The V gene is TRBV2, the J gene TRBJ2-1; D unclear. CDR1 is SNHLY, CDR2 FYNNEI, per germline. The length of the CDR3 is 13 residues. Between the trimmed V and J ends, which lost 6 bases and 12 bases, there was a span of 18 bases. CDR3 region: CASSLSGDSRQFF. CDR3 DNA: TGTGCCAGCAGCCTCTCCGGAGATAGTAGGCAGTTCTTC.

CDR3 sequence (DNA): TGCGCCAGCAGCCCGGCGGGGGCCGATACCTACGAGCAGTACTTC. It is translated as CASSPAGADTYEQYF. The J gene is TRBJ2-7, the V gene TRBV5-1; TRBD2 is a possible D gene (7 bases). Germline V gene sequence: CDR1 SGHRS, CDR2 YFSETQ. V gave up 4 bases and J gave up 2 bases, with 16 bases separating them. The CDR3 totals 15 residues.

This clone came up a few times. The chain couples TRBV5-4 to TRBJ2-5; a weak D match, TRBD2 (5 bases). Trimming stripped 4 bases from V and 7 bases from J, with 17 bases between. This CDR3 contains 14 residues. The germline V gene encodes CDR1 SGHNT and CDR2 YYREEE (reference sequence). The chain's CDR3 is CASSPEGPSGTQYF. The CDR3 region has the DNA TGTGCCAGCAGCCCCGAGGGCCCTTCCGGGACCCAGTACTTC.

This chain joins TRBV18 and TRBJ1-5; weak D call: TRBD1 (5 bases). The CDR3 is 16 residues long. Per the germline V gene, CDR1 is KGHSH and CDR2 is LQKENI. The ends were cut back, 4 bases at V and 5 bases at J, with 18 bases in the middle. CDR3 region: CASSREGTQGHQPQHF. CDR3 in DNA: TGTGCCAGCTCACGGGAGGGAACGCAGGGACATCAGCCCCAGCATTTT.

This clone came up a few times. This chain links TRBV5-1 with TRBJ2-1, with 8 positions matching TRBD1. The CDR3 extends over 13 amino acids. Per germline, CDR1 SGHRS and CDR2 YFSETQ. Germline trimming cut 4 bases from V and 8 bases from J; bases unmatched to any gene: 5. CDR3 residues: CASSLGTGYEQFF. CDR3 nucleotide sequence: TGCGCCAGCAGCCTAGGGACAGGCTATGAGCAGTTCTTC.

This clone showed up just a few times. This chain links TRBV19 with TRBJ2-5, with TRBD2 matching over 13 bases. The V and J ends lost 3 bases and 5 bases, in that order; junction bases with no gene match: 6. This CDR3 region has 16 residues. Germline V gene data show CDR1 as LNHDA and CDR2 as SQIVND (reference sequence). DNA of the CDR3: TGTGCCAGTAGTATCGGACTAGCGGGGGACGGGGAGACCCAGTACTTC. Translating gives CASSIGLAGDGETQYF.

This sequence joins TRBV9 and TRBJ2-3, with a possible D match to TRBD2 (6 bases). The V end lost 0 bases, the J end lost 3 bases, and 11 bases lay between the germline ends. The germline V gene has CDR1 SGDLS and CDR2 YYNGEE. The CDR3 is 15 residues long. Here the CDR3 DNA reads TGTGCCAGCAGCGTAGGAAACGGGGGAACAGATACGCAGTATTTT. Protein: CASSVGNGGTDTQYF. The full variable domain, completed using reference TRBV9 and TRBJ2-3, is DSGVTQTPKHLITATGQRVTLRCSPRSGDLSVYWYQQSLDQGLQFLIQYYNGEERAKGNILERFSAQQFPDLHSELNLSSLELGDSALYFCASSVGNGGTDTQYFGPGTRLTVL.

V is TRBV4-3 and J is TRBJ2-7; D unresolved. There are 14 residues in the CDR3. Germline-derived CDR1 and CDR2 are LGHNA and YSLEER. V shed 3 bases and J shed 0 bases, with 9 bases lying between them. The CDR3 nucleotides are TGCGCCAGCAGCCAGAGACCGGGCTCCTACGAGCAGTACTTC. Translating gives CASSQRPGSYEQYF.

This clone was recorded once. A junction end diverges from the germline sequence, so it may reflect a read error. The rearrangement joins TRBV6-1 to TRBJ2-7; 7 bases are a match to TRBD1. This CDR3 has 12 amino acids. From germline, CDR1 is MNHNS and CDR2 SASEGT. The CDR3 spells CASSEVRDSGSF. CDR3 DNA: TGTGCCAGCAGTGAAGTGAGGGACAGCGGATCCTTC.